This T cell receptor (beta chain) originates from a study of persistence of HIV-infected CD4 T cells. V lost 6 bases and J lost 5, with 16 bases in between. CDR1 and CDR2 from the germline V gene are ENHRY and SYGVKD. The CDR3 is 14 amino acids. The immunoSEQ assay was version 4, run in survey mode. Profiled with immunoSEQ multiplex PCR; TCRdb holds only in-frame clones, not every one. The table includes about 33,000 clones, 75% to 85% detected once. With regard to this clone: Its target is unknown.

The stimulus was lysate of CMV-infected fibroblasts, 8.5 to 10 ug/mL. CD40L-negative CD69-negative CD45RO-high memory CD4+ T cells were sorted as populations depleted of antigen-responding cells. Specimen: CD4+ T cells sorted from PBMCs after 18-hour stimulation, collected from a patient who received antiretroviral therapy. The receptor comes from an adult man with HIV who was CMV-seropositive. The chain joins TRBV10-3 to TRBJ2-5, with a weak D call TRBD2 (6 bases). The CDR3 nucleotides are TGTGCCATCAGGCGGGACCTACCTGGGGAGACCCAGTACTTC. Encoded protein: CAIRRDLPGETQYF.